Listed here are 10 T cell receptor beta chains from one sample, sequenced in a study of T cells after posttransplantation cyclophosphamide. TCRdb keeps only in-frame clones here, not all; method: immunoSEQ multiplex PCR. Among roughly 17,000 clones listed, roughly 83% were seen once. Sequencing used memory CD4+ T cells sorted from blood. The receptors come from a man aged 30-40 years in good health and a related stem cell transplant donor.

The chain links TRBV2 to TRBJ2-5, with D possibly TRBD2 on 5 matching bases. CDR1 SNHLY and CDR2 FYNNEI come from the germline V gene. This CDR3 comprises 15 residues. Trimming left V 6 bases short and J 5 bases short, with 19 bases between. The CDR3 DNA sequence: TGTGCCAGCAGAAACCGGCCTCGAAGGGAGGAGACCCAGTACTTC. Encoded protein: CASRNRPRREETQYF.

V gene TRBV7-2 combines with J gene TRBJ1-5; maybe TRBD1 (6 bases). The germline CDR1 and CDR2 sequences are SGHTA and FQGNSA. The CDR3 spans 13 residues. Trimming pared 4 bases from V and 11 bases from J, leaving 15 bases between. This CDR3 is CASSSTGPLAQHF. In DNA, the CDR3 is TGTGCCAGCAGCTCTACAGGGCCTTTAGCCCAGCATTTT.

This chain uses TRBV29-1 with TRBJ1-4; D is unclear. Germline assignment: CDR1 SQVTM and CDR2 ANQGSEA. The CDR3 loop spans 13 amino acids. The ends were cut back, 7 bases at V and 0 bases at J, with 9 bases in the middle. CDR3: CSGGHATNEKLFF. DNA of the CDR3: TGCAGCGGAGGCCATGCAACTAATGAAAAACTGTTTTTT.

DNA for the CDR3: TGTGCCAGTACCCCCGAGGGACAGGGGTTCGGGGAGCTGTTTTTT. Encoded protein: CASTPEGQGFGELFF. V is TRBV19 and J is TRBJ2-2, with 10 bases fitting TRBD1. Unmatched junction bases numbered 9, after V lost 7 bases and J lost 7 bases. Germline V lookup: CDR1 LNHDA, CDR2 SQIVND (reference sequence). The length of the CDR3 is 15 residues.

A few counts support this clone. V is TRBV7-2 and J is TRBJ2-3, with 8 bases aligning to TRBD2. This CDR3 region has 17 residues. Germline CDR1 SGHTA, CDR2 FQGNSA. Trimming at V came to 6 bases and at J to 3 bases, leaving 14 bases not matched to a gene. DNA of the CDR3: TGTGCCAGCAGTCAAAGCGCGGGGGGCGGACCTACAGATACGCAGTATTTT. Protein: CASSQSAGGGPTDTQYF.

This chain joins TRBV29-1 and TRBJ2-5; D perhaps matches TRBD2 (6 bases). This CDR3 has 15 amino acids. Trimming left V 3 bases short and J 2 bases short, with 16 bases between. Germline values: CDR1 SQVTM, CDR2 ANQGSEA. The DNA of the CDR3 is TGCAGCGTTGATACATCAGGGAGGAAACAAGAGACCCAGTACTTC. This codes for CSVDTSGRKQETQYF. The full variable domain, its missing parts supplied by reference TRBV29-1 and TRBJ2-5, is SAVISQKPSRDICQRGTSLTIQCQVDSQVTMMFWYRQQPGQSLTLIATANQGSEATYESGFVIDKFPISRPNLTFSTLTVSNMSPEDSSIYLCSVDTSGRKQETQYFGPGTRLLVL.

The chain is built from TRBV5-4 and TRBJ2-3; TRBD1 agrees at 7 bases. CDR1 and CDR2 (germline): SGHNT, YYREEE (reference sequence). This CDR3 spans 14 amino acids. V shed 3 bases, J shed 2 bases, and the junction held 3 bases outside the gene matches. This CDR3 reads CASSSGQLTDTQYF. CDR3 nucleotide sequence: TGTGCCAGCAGCTCGGGACAGCTCACAGATACGCAGTATTTT.

The V call is TRBV6-5, the J call TRBJ1-2; D not resolved. There are 15 residues in the CDR3. Between the trimmed V and J ends, which lost 3 bases and 5 bases, there was a span of 16 bases. Looked up from germline, CDR1 is MNHEY and CDR2 is SVGAGI. CDR3 sequence reads: CASSYGQVGLYGYTF. CDR3 DNA sequence: TGTGCCAGCAGTTATGGGCAGGTGGGCCTATATGGCTACACCTTC.

The chain links TRBV7-9 to TRBJ1-1; 10 positions agree with TRBD1. The CDR3 runs 13 residues. Germline CDR1 reads SEHNR; CDR2 reads FQNEAQ (reference sequence). J was trimmed by 7 bases and V by 4 bases; bases with no gene match: 3. CDR3 loop: CASSYRDRGEAFF. Here the CDR3 DNA reads TGTGCCAGCAGCTACCGGGACAGGGGTGAAGCTTTCTTT.

The genes are TRBV7-6 and TRBJ1-1; D may be TRBD1 (6 bases). V gave up 5 bases and J gave up 2 bases, with 12 bases separating them. The CDR3 sequence is 14 residues long. The germline V gene encodes CDR1 SGHVS and CDR2 FNYEAQ. CDR3 region: CASSPGQSNTEAFF. In DNA, the CDR3 is TGTGCCAGCAGCCCCGGACAGTCAAACACTGAAGCTTTCTTT.